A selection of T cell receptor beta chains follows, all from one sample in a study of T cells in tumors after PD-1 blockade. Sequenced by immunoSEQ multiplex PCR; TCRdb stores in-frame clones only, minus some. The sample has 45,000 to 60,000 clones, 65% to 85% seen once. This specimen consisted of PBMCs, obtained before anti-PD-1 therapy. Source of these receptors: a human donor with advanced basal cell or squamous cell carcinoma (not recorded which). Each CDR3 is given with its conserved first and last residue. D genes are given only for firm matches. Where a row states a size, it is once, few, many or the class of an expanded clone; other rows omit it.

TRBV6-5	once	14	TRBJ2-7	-	TGTGCCAGCAATAGGGGGACGGGCAATTACGAGCAGTACTTC	CASNRGTGNYEQYF
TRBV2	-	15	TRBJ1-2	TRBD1	TGTGCCAGCAGTCTAGAGGACAGGGGGTATGGTGGCTACACCTTC	CASSLEDRGYGGYTF
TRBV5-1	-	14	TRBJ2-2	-	TGCGCCAGCAGCTTGGCGGGGGTTACCGGGGAGCTGTTTTTT	CASSLAGVTGELFF
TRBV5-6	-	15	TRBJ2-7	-	TGTGCCAGCACCTATGGGGCAGGCAATCACTACGAGCAGTACTTC	CASTYGAGNHYEQYF
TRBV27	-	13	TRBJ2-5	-	TGTGCCAGCAGTTTATGGGGCCAAGAGACCCAGTACTTC	CASSLWGQETQYF
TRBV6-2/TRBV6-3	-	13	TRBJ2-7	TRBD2	TGTGCCAGCAGTCGGGCGGGAGGAGACGAGCAGTACTTC	CASSRAGGDEQYF
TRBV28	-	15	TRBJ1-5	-	TGTGCCAGCAGTTTAGTAGGAATCGGCAATCAGCCCCAGCATTTT	CASSLVGIGNQPQHF
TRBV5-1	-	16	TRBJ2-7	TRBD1	TGCGCCAGCAGCTTATCTTTAGGACAGGGACACGGGCAGCAGTACTTC	CASSLSLGQGHGQQYF
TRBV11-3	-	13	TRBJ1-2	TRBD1	TGTGCCAGCAGCCCCGACAGGGACTACGGCTACACCTTC	CASSPDRDYGYTF
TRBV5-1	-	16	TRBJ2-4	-	TGCGCCAGCAGCTTGGGGCTAGCCGTAGCCAAAAACATTCAGTACTTC	CASSLGLAVAKNIQYF
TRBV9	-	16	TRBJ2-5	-	TGTGCCAGCAGCGTAGGTAATAGCCGGGTCTCAGAGACCCAGTACTTC	CASSVGNSRVSETQYF
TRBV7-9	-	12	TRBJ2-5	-	TGTGCCAGCAGCTTAGCAGGAGAGACCCAGTACTTC	CASSLAGETQYF
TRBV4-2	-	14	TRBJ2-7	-	TGTGCCAGCAGCGCCACGGGGGCCACCTACGAGCAGTACTTC	CASSATGATYEQYF
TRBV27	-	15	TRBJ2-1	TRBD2	TGTGCCAGCAGTTCGGGACTAGCGGGGTACAATGAGCAGTTCTTC	CASSSGLAGYNEQFF